This entry lists 7 T cell receptor beta chains sequenced from one sample in a study of identical twins. TCRdb independently ran MiXCR on the 5' RACE reads; one entry per CDR3 protein. The sample includes approximately 670,000 distinct CDR3 sequences, roughly 6.2% seen only once; the top ten take around 1.7%. Sequencing was performed on naive T cells sorted from blood. All receptors come from a man aged 18 to 29 in good health.

V gene TRBV6-2 or TRBV6-3 combines with J gene TRBJ2-3; TRBD2 matches 8 bases. The germline CDR1 and CDR2 sequences are MNHEY and SVGEGT. The CDR3 spans 15 residues. V was pared by 6 bases and J by 4 bases, with 9 bases of the junction left unmatched. The CDR3: CASSQLAERADTQYF. CDR3 coding DNA: TGTGCCAGCAGCCAACTAGCGGAACGGGCAGATACGCAGTATTTT.

This clonotype was picked up many times. The CDR3 DNA reads TGTGCCAGCAGCCTCGCTAGGGGTCGGTTCTTC. It specifies CASSLARGRFF. This chain connects TRBV12-3 or TRBV12-4 to TRBJ2-1; possible D gene TRBD1, 5 bases. This CDR3 has 11 amino acids. V was trimmed by 6 bases and J by 15 bases, leaving 15 bases between them.

This clonotype has a count of ten or more. The gene calls are TRBV30 and TRBJ1-2; D remains unclear. Trimming removed 4 bases at V and 3 bases at J, with 21 bases between. Germline values: CDR1 GTSNPN, CDR2 SVGIG (reference sequence). This CDR3 has 16 amino acids. The CDR3 bases are TGTGCCTGGAAAGACGAGGGCCTTGGGAGGGACTATGGCTACACCTTC. Amino acid sequence: CAWKDEGLGRDYGYTF. Drawing the rest from reference TRBV30 and TRBJ1-2, the complete variable domain is SQTIHQWPATLVQPVGSPLSLECTVEGTSNPNLYWYRQAAGRGLQLLFYSVGIGQISSEVPQNLSASRPQDRQFILSSKKLLLSDSGFYLCAWKDEGLGRDYGYTFGSGTRLTVV.

This clonotype appeared a few times. The chain is built from TRBV12-3 or TRBV12-4 and TRBJ2-2, with 7 bases identical to TRBD2. This CDR3 comprises 16 residues. V shed 4 bases, J shed 2 bases, and the junction held 7 bases outside the gene matches. The CDR3 loop is CASSSVAGANTGELFF. Here the CDR3 DNA reads TGTGCCAGCAGTTCAGTAGCGGGTGCCAACACCGGGGAGCTGTTTTTT.

The chain couples TRBV21-1 to TRBJ2-1; TRBD1, the D gene given by the table, was not confirmed from the DNA. TRBV21-1 is a pseudogene. This CDR3 spans 16 amino acids. The CDR3, as DNA: TGTGCCAGCAGCCCCGGGTCCGGGACACGCTACAATGAGCAGTTCTTC. Its translation: CASSPGSGTRYNEQFF.

This clonotype has ten or more counts. This chain joins TRBV20-1 and TRBJ2-1, with 10 nucleotides matching TRBD1. Germline V gene data show CDR1 as DFQATT and CDR2 as SNEGSKA (reference sequence). The CDR3 has 16 residues. J lost 12 bases, V lost 3 bases, and 17 bases had no gene match. CDR3 sequence (DNA): TGCAGTGCTAGGGAGGAGGGACAGGGGCGTCCCGATGGGCAGTTCTTC. Protein product: CSAREEGQGRPDGQFF.

The V call is TRBV12-3 or TRBV12-4, the J call TRBJ2-5; D possibly uses TRBD1 or TRBD2 (5 bases each). V was shortened by 1 base and J by 5 bases, with 20 bases between the two germline ends. The CDR3 has 17 residues. The CDR3 sequence: CASSLGIGTNPGETQYF. The DNA for the CDR3 is TGTGCCAGCAGTTTAGGAATCGGGACCAACCCCGGGGAGACCCAGTACTTC.